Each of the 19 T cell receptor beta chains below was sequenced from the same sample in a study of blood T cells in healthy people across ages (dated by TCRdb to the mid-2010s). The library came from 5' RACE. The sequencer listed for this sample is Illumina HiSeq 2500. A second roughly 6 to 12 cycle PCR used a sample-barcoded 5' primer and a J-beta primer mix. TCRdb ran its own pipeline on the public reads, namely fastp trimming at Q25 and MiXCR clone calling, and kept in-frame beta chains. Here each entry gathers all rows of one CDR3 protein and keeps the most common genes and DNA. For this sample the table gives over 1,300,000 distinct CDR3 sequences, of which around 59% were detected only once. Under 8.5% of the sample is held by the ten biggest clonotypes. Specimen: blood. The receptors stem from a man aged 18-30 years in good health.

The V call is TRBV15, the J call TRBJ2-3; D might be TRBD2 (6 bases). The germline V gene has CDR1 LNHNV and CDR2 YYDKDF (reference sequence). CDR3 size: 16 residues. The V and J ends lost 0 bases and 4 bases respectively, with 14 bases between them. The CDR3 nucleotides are TGTGCCACCAGCAGAGATCGAGAACTAGCTGCAGATACGCAGTATTTT. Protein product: CATSRDRELAADTQYF.

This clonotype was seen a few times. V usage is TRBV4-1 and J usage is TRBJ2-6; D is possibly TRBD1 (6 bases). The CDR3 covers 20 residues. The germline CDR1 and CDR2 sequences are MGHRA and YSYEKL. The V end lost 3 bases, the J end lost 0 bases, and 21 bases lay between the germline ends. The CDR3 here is CASSHPEGDTLISGANVLTF. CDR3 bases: TGCGCCAGCAGCCACCCCGAGGGGGACACTTTAATCTCTGGGGCCAACGTCCTGACTTTC.

The CDR3 DNA is TGTGCCAGCAGCTTAGACGGGTATCAGCCCCAGCATTTT. Protein sequence: CASSLDGYQPQHF. V and J are TRBV7-9 and TRBJ1-5; D gene unclear. The CDR3 runs 13 residues. The V and J ends lost 1 base and 5 bases respectively, with 6 bases between them. In germline, CDR1 is SEHNR, CDR2 FQNEAQ (reference sequence).

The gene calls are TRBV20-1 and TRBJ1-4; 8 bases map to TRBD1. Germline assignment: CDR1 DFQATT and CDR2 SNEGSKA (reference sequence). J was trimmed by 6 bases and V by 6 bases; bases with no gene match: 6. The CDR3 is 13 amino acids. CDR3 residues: CSARTGRDEKLFF. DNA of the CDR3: TGCAGTGCCCGGACAGGGCGCGATGAAAAACTGTTTTTT.

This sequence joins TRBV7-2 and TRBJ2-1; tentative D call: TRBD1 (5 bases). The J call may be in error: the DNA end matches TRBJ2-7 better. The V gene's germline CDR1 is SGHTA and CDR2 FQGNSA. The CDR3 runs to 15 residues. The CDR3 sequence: CASSLSSGFGNEQYF. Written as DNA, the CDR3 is TGTGCCAGCAGCTTAAGCTCAGGGTTTGGCAATGAGCAGTACTTC.

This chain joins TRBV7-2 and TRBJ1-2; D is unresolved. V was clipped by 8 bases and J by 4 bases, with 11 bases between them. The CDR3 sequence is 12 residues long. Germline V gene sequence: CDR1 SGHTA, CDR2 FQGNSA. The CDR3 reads CASGLSGYGYTF. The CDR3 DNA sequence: TGTGCCAGCGGGCTTTCGGGCTATGGCTACACCTTC.

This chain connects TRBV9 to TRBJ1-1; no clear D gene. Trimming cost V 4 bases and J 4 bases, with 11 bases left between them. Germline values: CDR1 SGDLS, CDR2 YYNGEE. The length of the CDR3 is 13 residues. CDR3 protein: CASSPLDGTEAFF. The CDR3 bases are TGTGCCAGCAGCCCCCTGGACGGCACTGAAGCTTTCTTT.

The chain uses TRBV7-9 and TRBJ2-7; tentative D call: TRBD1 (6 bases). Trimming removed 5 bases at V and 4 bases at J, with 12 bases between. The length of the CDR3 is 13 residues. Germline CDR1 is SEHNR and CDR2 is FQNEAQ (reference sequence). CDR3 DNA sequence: TGTGCCAGCAGCCCCCGGACAGCTTACGAGCAGTACTTC. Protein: CASSPRTAYEQYF.

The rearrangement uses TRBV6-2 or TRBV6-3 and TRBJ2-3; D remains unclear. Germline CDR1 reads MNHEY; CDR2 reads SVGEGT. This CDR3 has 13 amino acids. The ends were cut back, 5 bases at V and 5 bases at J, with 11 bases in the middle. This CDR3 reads CASSPQWKDTQYF. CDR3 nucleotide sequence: TGTGCCAGCAGTCCGCAATGGAAAGATACGCAGTATTTT.

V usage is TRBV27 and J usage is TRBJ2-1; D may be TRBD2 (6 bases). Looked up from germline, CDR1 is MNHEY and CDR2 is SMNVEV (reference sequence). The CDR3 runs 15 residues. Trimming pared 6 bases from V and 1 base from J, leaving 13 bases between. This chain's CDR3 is CASRQRDSSYNEQFF. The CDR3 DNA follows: TGTGCCAGCAGACAACGGGACTCTTCCTACAATGAGCAGTTCTTC.

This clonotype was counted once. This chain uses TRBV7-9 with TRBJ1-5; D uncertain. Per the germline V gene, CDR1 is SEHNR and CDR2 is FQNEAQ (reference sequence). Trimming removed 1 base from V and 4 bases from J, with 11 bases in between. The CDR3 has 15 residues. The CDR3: CASSLDGLGNQPQHF. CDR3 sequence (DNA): TGTGCCAGCAGCTTAGATGGGTTGGGTAATCAGCCCCAGCATTTT.

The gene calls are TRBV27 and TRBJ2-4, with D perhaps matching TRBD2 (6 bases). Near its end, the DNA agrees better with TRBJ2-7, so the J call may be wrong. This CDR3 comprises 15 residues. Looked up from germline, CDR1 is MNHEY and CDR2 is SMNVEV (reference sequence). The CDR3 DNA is TGTGCCAGCAGCCTATTACCGGCGGGAAGGGACGAGCAGTACTTC. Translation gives CASSLLPAGRDEQYF.

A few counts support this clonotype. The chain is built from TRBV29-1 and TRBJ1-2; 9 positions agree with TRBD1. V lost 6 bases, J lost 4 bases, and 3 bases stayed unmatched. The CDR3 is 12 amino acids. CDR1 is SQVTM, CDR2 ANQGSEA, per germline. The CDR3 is CSVLQGAYGYTF. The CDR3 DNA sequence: TGCAGCGTATTACAGGGGGCCTATGGCTACACCTTC.

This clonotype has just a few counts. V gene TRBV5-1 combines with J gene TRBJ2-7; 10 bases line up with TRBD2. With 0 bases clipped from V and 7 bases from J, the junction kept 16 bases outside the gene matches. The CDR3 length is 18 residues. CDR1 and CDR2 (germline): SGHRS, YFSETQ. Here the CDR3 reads CASSLVGASSGGKDEQYF. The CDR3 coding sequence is TGCGCCAGCAGCTTGGTGGGAGCTTCTAGCGGGGGTAAGGATGAGCAGTACTTC.

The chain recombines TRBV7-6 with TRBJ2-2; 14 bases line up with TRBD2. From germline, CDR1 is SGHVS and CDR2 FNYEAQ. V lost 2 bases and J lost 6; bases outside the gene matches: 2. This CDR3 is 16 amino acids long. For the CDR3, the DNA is TGTGCCAGCAGCTTAAGACTAGCGGGGGGGCCCGGGGAGCTGTTTTTT. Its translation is CASSLRLAGGPGELFF.

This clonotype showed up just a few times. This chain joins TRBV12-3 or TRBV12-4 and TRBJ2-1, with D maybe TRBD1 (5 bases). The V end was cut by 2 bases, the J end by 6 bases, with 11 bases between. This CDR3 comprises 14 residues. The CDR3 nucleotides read TGTGCCAGCAGTTTAAGGCAGGGAAGCAATGAGCAGTTCTTC. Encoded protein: CASSLRQGSNEQFF.

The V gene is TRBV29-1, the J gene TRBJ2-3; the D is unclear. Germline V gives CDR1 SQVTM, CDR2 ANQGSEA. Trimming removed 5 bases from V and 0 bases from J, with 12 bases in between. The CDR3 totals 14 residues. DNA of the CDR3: TGCAGCGTTAGTGTGTCTACTAGCACAGATACGCAGTATTTT. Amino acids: CSVSVSTSTDTQYF.

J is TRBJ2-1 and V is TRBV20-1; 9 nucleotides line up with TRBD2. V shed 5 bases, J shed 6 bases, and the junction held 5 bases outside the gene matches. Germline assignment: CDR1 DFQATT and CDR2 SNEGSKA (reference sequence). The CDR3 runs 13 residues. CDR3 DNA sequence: TGCAGTGCTCCGACTAGCGGCGGCAATGAGCAGTTCTTC. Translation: CSAPTSGGNEQFF.

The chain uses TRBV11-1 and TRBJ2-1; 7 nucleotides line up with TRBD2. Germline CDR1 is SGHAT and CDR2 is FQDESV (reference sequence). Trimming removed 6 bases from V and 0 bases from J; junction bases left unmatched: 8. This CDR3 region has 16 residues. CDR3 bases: TGTGCCAGCAGTCGGCTCCGGGACTACTCCTACAATGAGCAGTTCTTC. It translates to CASSRLRDYSYNEQFF.